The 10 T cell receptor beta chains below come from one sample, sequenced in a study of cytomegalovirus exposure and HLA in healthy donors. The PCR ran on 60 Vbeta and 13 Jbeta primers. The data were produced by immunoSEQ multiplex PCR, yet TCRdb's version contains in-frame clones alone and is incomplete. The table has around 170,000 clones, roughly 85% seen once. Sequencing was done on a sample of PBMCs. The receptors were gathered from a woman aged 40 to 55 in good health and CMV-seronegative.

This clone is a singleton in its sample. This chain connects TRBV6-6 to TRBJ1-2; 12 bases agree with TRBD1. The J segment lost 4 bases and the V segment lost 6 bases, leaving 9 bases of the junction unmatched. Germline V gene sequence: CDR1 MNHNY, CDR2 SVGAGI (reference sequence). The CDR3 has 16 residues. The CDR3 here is CASRSPGQGASYGYTF. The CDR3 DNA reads TGTGCCAGCAGGTCCCCGGGACAGGGGGCTAGCTATGGCTACACCTTC.

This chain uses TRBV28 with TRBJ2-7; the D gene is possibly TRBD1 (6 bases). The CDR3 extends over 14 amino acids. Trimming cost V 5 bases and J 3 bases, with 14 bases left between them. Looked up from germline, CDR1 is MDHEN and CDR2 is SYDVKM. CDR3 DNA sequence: TGTGCCAGCAGTGGGCCAGGGGCGGACTACGAGCAGTACTTC. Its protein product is CASSGPGADYEQYF.

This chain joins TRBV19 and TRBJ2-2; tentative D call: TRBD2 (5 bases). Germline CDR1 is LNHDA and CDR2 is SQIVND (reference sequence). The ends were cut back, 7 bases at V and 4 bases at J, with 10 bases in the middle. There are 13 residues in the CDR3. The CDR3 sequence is CASMVGVTGELFF. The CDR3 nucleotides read TGTGCCAGTATGGTCGGGGTCACCGGGGAGCTGTTTTTT.

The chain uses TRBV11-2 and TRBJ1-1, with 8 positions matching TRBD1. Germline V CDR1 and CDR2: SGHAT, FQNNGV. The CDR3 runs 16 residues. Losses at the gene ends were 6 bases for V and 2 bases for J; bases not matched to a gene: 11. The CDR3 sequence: CASRLEGGQVNTEAFF. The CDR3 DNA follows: TGTGCCAGCAGACTAGAGGGGGGACAGGTTAACACTGAAGCTTTCTTT.

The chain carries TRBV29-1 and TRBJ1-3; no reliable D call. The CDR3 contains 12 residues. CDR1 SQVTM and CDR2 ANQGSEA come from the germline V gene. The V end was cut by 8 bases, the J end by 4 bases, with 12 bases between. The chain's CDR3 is CSFGERGNTIYF. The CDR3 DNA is TGCAGCTTCGGGGAGAGAGGAAACACCATATATTTT.

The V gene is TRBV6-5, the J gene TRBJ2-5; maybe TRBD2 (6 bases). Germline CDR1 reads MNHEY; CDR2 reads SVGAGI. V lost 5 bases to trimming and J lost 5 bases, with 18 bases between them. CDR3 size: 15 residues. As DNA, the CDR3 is TGTGCCAGCAGTCACCGGCCGGGAGCTGGGGAGACCCAGTACTTC. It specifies CASSHRPGAGETQYF.

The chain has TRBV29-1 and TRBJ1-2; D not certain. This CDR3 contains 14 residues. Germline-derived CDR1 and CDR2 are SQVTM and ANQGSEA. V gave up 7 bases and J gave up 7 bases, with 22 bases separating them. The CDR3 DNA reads TGCAGCGCCCTAAAGGAGGGAGCGTTAGGTGGCTACACCTTC. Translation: CSALKEGALGGYTF.

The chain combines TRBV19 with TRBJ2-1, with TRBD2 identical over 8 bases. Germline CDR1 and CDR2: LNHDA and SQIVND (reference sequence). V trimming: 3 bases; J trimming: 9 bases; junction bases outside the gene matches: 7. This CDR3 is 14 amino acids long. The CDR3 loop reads CASSIDLAGAEQFF. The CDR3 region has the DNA TGTGCCAGTAGTATCGACCTAGCGGGCGCTGAGCAGTTCTTC.

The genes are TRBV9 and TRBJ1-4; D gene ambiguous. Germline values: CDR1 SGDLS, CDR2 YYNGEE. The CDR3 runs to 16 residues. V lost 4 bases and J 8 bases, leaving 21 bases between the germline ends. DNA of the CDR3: TGTGCCAGCAGCCCTACGAGGGTTCCGGGGAGCGAAAAACTGTTTTTT. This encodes CASSPTRVPGSEKLFF.

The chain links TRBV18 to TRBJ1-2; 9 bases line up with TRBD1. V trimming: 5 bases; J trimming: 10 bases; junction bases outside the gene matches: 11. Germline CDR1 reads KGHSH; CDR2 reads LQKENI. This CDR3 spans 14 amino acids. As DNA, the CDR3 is TGTGCCAGCTCATACCGGGACAGGGTGGACTACTACACCTTC. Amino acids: CASSYRDRVDYYTF.